These T cell receptor beta chains were read from a single sample in a study of monozygotic twins with inflammatory bowel disease. TCRdb processed the 5' RACE reads again and assigns one entry to each CDR3 protein, with no DNA. Its listing shows 150,000 to 200,000 distinct CDR3 sequences. Material for sequencing was blood. These receptors were taken from a human donor with ulcerative colitis or Crohn's disease, or a healthy co-twin of an affected twin (not recorded which). CDR3s include the opening cysteine and the closing phenylalanine or tryptophan.

TRBV4-3	TRBJ1-1	CASSQDGSQDEAFF
TRBV24-1	TRBJ2-1	CATRGPAGNEQFF
TRBV27	TRBJ1-4	CASSDNMGQGGEKLFF
TRBV29-1	TRBJ2-2	CSVDDRAKNTGELFF
TRBV6-2/TRBV6-3	TRBJ2-2	CASSQRKPTNTGELFF
TRBV20-1	TRBJ2-5	CSARQGWGGETQYF
TRBV7-2	TRBJ2-7	CASRPGGDYEQYF
TRBV29-1	TRBJ1-1	CSAGTGGDTEAFF
TRBV4-2	TRBJ2-1	CASSQDSNPRGSYNEQFF
TRBV10-3	TRBJ1-1	CATVRDRDTEAFF
TRBV19	TRBJ2-1	CASSMGPTYNEQFF
TRBV5-1	TRBJ2-5	CASSHLDQETQYF
TRBV10-3	TRBJ1-1	CAISGVVTGGTEAFF
TRBV11-3	TRBJ2-1	CASSPPGLAGGNEQFF
TRBV7-2	TRBJ2-3	CASSLAPGTGTDTQYF
TRBV18	TRBJ2-5	CASSPPGEETQYF
TRBV21-1	TRBJ2-7	CASILDRQVHSYEQYF
TRBV5-1	TRBJ2-3	CASSITSGRPKGADTQYF
TRBV25-1	TRBJ2-4	CASSELDIQYF
TRBV7-2	TRBJ2-5	CASSSRSGEGETQYF
TRBV5-1	TRBJ1-3	CASSLGSAGNTIYF
TRBV2	TRBJ2-3	CASSAAQLRRTDTQYF
TRBV20-1	TRBJ1-2	CSARKWTGGEENYGYTF
TRBV18	TRBJ1-2	CASSYRDSYGYTF
TRBV27	TRBJ1-4	CASSLQGVGEKLLF
TRBV5-1	TRBJ1-4	CASSPGDGPNEKLFF
TRBV9	TRBJ2-2	CASSEGLQNTGELFF
TRBV11-2	TRBJ1-1	CASSLPGHDTEAFF
TRBV7-6	TRBJ2-7	CASSFRSSYEQYF
TRBV10-3	TRBJ1-6	CAVRGLGVSPLHF
TRBV27	TRBJ2-7	CASILRGSSGTTYEQYF
TRBV5-4	TRBJ2-1	CASSRGAGDNEQFF
TRBV9	TRBJ2-1	CASSVQGALNNEQFF
TRBV5-1	TRBJ2-3	CASSPPDRVTTDTQYF
TRBV6-1	TRBJ2-1	CASRKTGALYNEQFF
TRBV7-7	TRBJ2-1	CASSLGLAGYNEQFF
TRBV5-1	TRBJ2-2	CASSLAATANTGELFF
TRBV20-1	TRBJ1-4	CSALDRSHRIVF
TRBV18	TRBJ1-6	CASSPQSSYNSPLHF
TRBV5-5	TRBJ1-6	CASSLGQPNSPLHF
TRBV10-3	TRBJ2-7	CAISESGTSGYEQYF